Listed here are 28 T cell receptor beta chains from one sample, sequenced in a study of blood T cell repertoires in COVID-19. Sequencing was performed with immunoSEQ multiplex PCR; in TCRdb, only in-frame clones are kept and a portion is missing. Of approximately 260,000 clones in the sample, about nine tenths were seen once. The sequencing sample was made of PBMCs or T cells enriched from blood (not recorded which). These receptors all stem from a young woman who had recovered from COVID-19.

V usage is TRBV3-1 (or the pseudogene TRBV3-2) and J usage is TRBJ2-5, with a tentative D call TRBD2 (5 bases). Germline values: CDR1 LGHDT, CDR2 YNNKEL (reference sequence). V was clipped by 1 base and J by 7 bases, with 16 bases between them. The CDR3 consists of 15 residues. CDR3 coding DNA: TGTGCCAGCAGCCAAGTTTCACAGCGGTGGGGGACCCAGTACTTC. Translating it yields CASSQVSQRWGTQYF.

The rearrangement joins TRBV29-1 to TRBJ2-7; maybe TRBD1 (6 bases). Germline V gene sequence: CDR1 SQVTM, CDR2 ANQGSEA. Between the trimmed V and J ends, which lost 4 bases and 4 bases, there was a span of 8 bases. This CDR3 region has 11 residues. The DNA for the CDR3 is TGCAGCGTTGTAACAGGGTACGAGCAGTACTTC. It yields the protein CSVVTGYEQYF.

This clone has just one count. The J gene is TRBJ2-7, the V gene TRBV4-2, with TRBD2 identical over 7 bases. The CDR3 runs 17 residues. The V gene's germline CDR1 is LGHNA and CDR2 YNFKEQ. V shed 0 bases, J shed 2 bases, and the junction held 10 bases outside the gene matches. DNA for the CDR3: TGTGCCAGCAGCCAAGAAGGGGCTAGCGGAAAAGCCTACGAGCAGTACTTC. Encoded protein: CASSQEGASGKAYEQYF.

J is TRBJ2-1 and V is TRBV2, with 8 bases that match TRBD2. The CDR3 has 16 residues. Unmatched junction bases numbered 17, after V lost 8 bases and J lost 8 bases. The germline V gene encodes CDR1 SNHLY and CDR2 FYNNEI. CDR3 region: CASSSARLAGGDEQFF. CDR3 nucleotides: TGTGCCAGCTCGTCCGCTCGGCTAGCGGGCGGCGATGAGCAGTTCTTC.

The chain joins TRBV3-1 (or the pseudogene TRBV3-2) to TRBJ1-4; 9 bases match TRBD1. The CDR3 consists of 15 residues. V dropped 3 bases and J dropped 5; count of bases not matched to a gene: 4. Looked up from germline, CDR1 is LGHDT and CDR2 is YNNKEL (reference sequence). The DNA for the CDR3 is TGTGCCAGCAGCCATTGGGACAGGGAGAATGAAAAACTGTTTTTT. Translation: CASSHWDRENEKLFF.

The J gene is TRBJ2-7, the V gene TRBV27; D is unresolved. The CDR3 length is 15 residues. V lost 0 bases and J 6 bases, leaving 15 bases between the germline ends. Germline lookup yields CDR1 MNHEY and CDR2 SMNVEV (reference sequence). The CDR3 sequence: CASSLSPRNSAEQYF. The CDR3 nucleotides are TGTGCCAGCAGTTTATCTCCGAGGAATTCAGCCGAGCAGTACTTC.

The V gene is TRBV18, the J gene TRBJ2-3, with unresolved D. Germline V gives CDR1 KGHSH, CDR2 LQKENI. Deletions cut 2 bases from V and 0 bases from J, with 6 bases between. The CDR3 contains 14 residues. The CDR3 region is CASSPSSSTDTQYF. The CDR3 DNA reads TGTGCCAGCTCACCAAGCTCTAGCACAGATACGCAGTATTTT. Looking up the rest from reference TRBV18 and TRBJ2-3 gives the full variable domain: NAGVMQNPRHLVRRRGQEARLRCSPMKGHSHVYWYRQLPEEGLKFMVYLQKENIIDESGMPKERFSAEFPKEGPSILRIQQVVRGDSAAYFCASSPSSSTDTQYFGPGTRLTVL.

As regards this clone: At the DNA level, this CDR3 is encoded by other sequences in the same sample as well. The chain carries TRBV5-4 and TRBJ1-1; 9 nucleotides match TRBD1. Germline CDR1 reads SGHNT; CDR2 reads YYREEE (reference sequence). The CDR3 runs to 13 residues. V shed 5 bases and J 7 bases; nucleotides not matched to a gene: 6. Here the CDR3 DNA reads TGTGCCAGCAGAAGGACAGGGGCTGATGAAGCTTTCTTT. Protein product: CASRRTGADEAFF.

The chain carries TRBV19 and TRBJ1-2; tentative D call: TRBD1 (6 bases). The germline CDR1 and CDR2 sequences are LNHDA and SQIVND (reference sequence). The ends were cut back, 5 bases at V and 2 bases at J, with 18 bases in the middle. The CDR3 is 16 residues long. For the CDR3, the DNA is TGTGCCAGTAGTCTTCCTCGGACAGAAGCCAACTATGGCTACACCTTC. This gives the protein CASSLPRTEANYGYTF.

The chain uses TRBV15 and TRBJ2-2; 7 nucleotides match TRBD1. V lost 7 bases and J lost 6; bases outside the gene matches: 11. The CDR3 length is 15 residues. CDR1 and CDR2 (germline): LNHNV, YYDKDF (reference sequence). The DNA for the CDR3 is TGTGCCACCACGGTTGGTGGCAGGGGGTCCGGGGAGCTGTTTTTT. Protein product: CATTVGGRGSGELFF.

This clone was recorded only once. V gene TRBV5-4 combines with J gene TRBJ2-7; a possible D gene is TRBD1 (6 bases). Looked up from germline, CDR1 is SGHNT and CDR2 is YYREEE (reference sequence). The CDR3 has 15 residues. V was trimmed by 4 bases and J by 5 bases, leaving 19 bases between them. The CDR3 DNA reads TGTGCCAGCAGCCTCAACCGGGACATTACAAACGAGCAGTACTTC. It yields the protein CASSLNRDITNEQYF.

This clone has just one count. CDR3 in amino acids: CASSYSRGGGLETQYF. CDR3 nucleotides: TGTGCCAGCAGTTACTCGAGAGGGGGCGGGTTGGAGACCCAGTACTTC. The chain links TRBV6-5 to TRBJ2-5; TRBD1 matches 7 bases. After removal of 0 bases from V and 5 bases from J, the junction contained 9 bases not matched to a gene. CDR1 is MNHEY and CDR2 is SVGAGI in the germline V gene. The CDR3 consists of 16 residues.

This clone was picked up one time. V is TRBV3-1 (or the pseudogene TRBV3-2) and J is TRBJ2-5, with D unclear. Deletions cut 4 bases from V and 1 base from J, with 7 bases between. The CDR3 has 13 amino acids. The V gene's germline CDR1 is LGHDT and CDR2 YNNKEL (reference sequence). CDR3 DNA sequence: TGTGCCAGCAGCCGTGGGCGCCAAGAGACCCAGTACTTC. Translation gives CASSRGRQETQYF.

This sequence joins TRBV12-5 and TRBJ1-1; weak D call: TRBD1 (5 bases). V lost 4 bases and J lost 0, with 15 bases in between. The CDR3 runs to 16 residues. Germline V gives CDR1 LGHNT, CDR2 FRNRAP. The CDR3 region is CASGSAGGGLNTEAFF. In DNA form, the CDR3 reads TGTGCTAGTGGTTCCGCGGGGGGGGGATTGAACACTGAAGCTTTCTTT. The full variable domain, in which reference TRBV12-5 and TRBJ1-1 provide the parts outside the CDR3, is DARVTQTPRHKVTEMGQEVTMRCQPILGHNTVFWYRQTMMQGLELLAYFRNRAPLDDSGMPKDRFSAEMPDATLATLKIQPSEPRDSAVYFCASGSAGGGLNTEAFFGQGTRLTVV.

This clone was found once. The chain employs TRBV4-3 and TRBJ1-4, with D possibly matching TRBD1 (6 bases). With 3 bases removed from V and 4 bases from J, the gap between germline ends came to 15 bases. This CDR3 has 16 residues. Per germline, CDR1 LGHNA and CDR2 YSLEER. The CDR3 loop is CASSHEWGRDNEKLFF. The CDR3, as DNA: TGCGCCAGCAGCCATGAATGGGGGCGCGATAATGAAAAACTGTTTTTT.

This sequence joins TRBV5-1 and TRBJ2-3, with D perhaps TRBD1 (6 bases). CDR3 length: 16 residues. Germline V CDR1 and CDR2: SGHRS, YFSETQ. V shed 0 bases and J shed 1 base, with 12 bases lying between them. The CDR3 loop is CASSLGPAGGTDTQYF. CDR3 sequence (DNA): TGCGCCAGCAGCTTGGGTCCGGCAGGGGGCACAGATACGCAGTATTTT.

V gene TRBV19 combines with J gene TRBJ1-6, with 7 bases fitting TRBD1. The germline V gene has CDR1 LNHDA and CDR2 SQIVND (reference sequence). CDR3 size: 13 residues. V lost 5 bases to trimming and J lost 6 bases; unmatched junction nucleotides: 1. Written as DNA, the CDR3 is TGTGCCAGTAGTGGGACAGTTAATTCACCCCTCCACTTT. Amino acids: CASSGTVNSPLHF.

In the case of this clone: The same CDR3 arises from other DNA sequences in this sample as well. The chain uses TRBV27 and TRBJ1-1; D is undetermined. Germline V gene sequence: CDR1 MNHEY, CDR2 SMNVEV (reference sequence). V was clipped by 2 bases and J by 4 bases, with 8 bases between them. The CDR3 is 13 amino acids. The CDR3 region is CASSLGGFTEAFF. In DNA form, the CDR3 reads TGTGCCAGCAGTTTAGGAGGGTTCACTGAAGCTTTCTTT.

The genes are TRBV18 and TRBJ1-1; 8 bases are shared with TRBD1. Germline CDR1 KGHSH, CDR2 LQKENI. V gave up 5 bases and J gave up 3 bases; unmatched junction bases: 8. The CDR3 covers 15 residues. The CDR3, as DNA: TGTGCCAGCTCAGGATCGACAGGGGCCTACACTGAAGCTTTCTTT. This codes for CASSGSTGAYTEAFF.

J is TRBJ2-6 and V is TRBV27, with TRBD2 as a possible D gene (6 bases). The CDR3 totals 20 residues. Trimming removed 2 bases from V and 4 bases from J, with 24 bases in between. CDR1 MNHEY and CDR2 SMNVEV come from the germline V gene (reference sequence). CDR3 amino acids: CASSLKRPSGFLSGANVLTF. As DNA, the CDR3 is TGTGCCAGCAGTTTAAAAAGGCCCAGCGGGTTTCTCTCCGGGGCCAACGTCCTGACTTTC.

The rearrangement links TRBV5-8 to TRBJ2-5; D not resolved. Germline V gives CDR1 SGHTS, CDR2 YDEGEE. V was trimmed by 4 bases and J by 0 bases, leaving 7 bases between them. This CDR3 comprises 13 residues. For the CDR3, the DNA is TGTGCCAGCAGCCAGGCAAACCAAGAGACCCAGTACTTC. The encoded protein is CASSQANQETQYF. Drawing the rest from reference TRBV5-8 and TRBJ2-5, the complete variable domain is EAGVTQSPTHLIKTRGQQATLRCSPISGHTSVYWYQQALGLGLQFLLWYDEGEERNRGNFPPRFSGRQFPNYSSELNVNALELEDSALYLCASSQANQETQYFGPGTRLLVL.

J is TRBJ1-2 and V is TRBV28; 7 bases agree with TRBD1. The CDR3 consists of 13 residues. V lost 5 bases to trimming and J lost 3 bases; unmatched junction nucleotides: 3. CDR1 and CDR2 from the germline V gene are MDHEN and SYDVKM. Written as DNA, the CDR3 is TGTGCCAGCAGTACAACAGGGGACTATGGCTACACCTTC. Residues: CASSTTGDYGYTF.

CDR3 loop: CASHTIRGRMTAFF. The CDR3 nucleotides read TGTGCCAGCCACACGATCAGGGGGCGAATGACAGCTTTCTTT. J is TRBJ1-1 and V is TRBV18, with 8 bases aligning to TRBD1. The V and J ends lost 8 bases and 10 bases, in that order; junction bases with no gene match: 15. The V gene's germline CDR1 is KGHSH and CDR2 LQKENI. The CDR3 sequence is 14 residues long.

Comments on this clone: A junction end diverges from the germline sequence, so it may reflect a read error. The chain employs TRBV7-8 and TRBJ2-4; no definite D call. Germline-derived CDR1 and CDR2 are SGHVS and FQNEAQ. The CDR3 is made up of 15 amino acids. The chain's CDR3 is CASSLGRTTNNIQYF. The DNA for the CDR3 is TGTGCCAGCAGCTTAGGCAGAACTACCAACAACATTCAGTACTTC.

The rearrangement uses TRBV7-4 and TRBJ1-5, with 8 nucleotides matching TRBD1. The CDR3 has 16 residues. Germline V gene sequence: CDR1 SGHVT, CDR2 SQSDAQ. V trimming: 5 bases; J trimming: 2 bases; junction bases outside the gene matches: 8. The CDR3: CASSPRDRGGNQPQHF. In nucleotides, the CDR3 is TGTGCCAGCAGCCCAAGAGACAGGGGAGGCAATCAGCCCCAGCATTTT.

This clone was detected only once. This chain links TRBV28 with TRBJ2-3; TRBD2 matches 10 bases. CDR1 and CDR2 (germline): MDHEN, SYDVKM. Trimming took 3 bases from V and 6 from J; bases not matched to a gene: 6. The CDR3 is 15 amino acids. The CDR3 loop reads CASSLPSGRSDTQYF. The CDR3 DNA reads as TGTGCCAGCAGTTTGCCTAGCGGGAGATCGGATACGCAGTATTTT.

CDR3: CASSRQDRRHNEQFF. The CDR3 DNA follows: TGTGCCAGCAGCAGACAGGACAGGAGACACAATGAGCAGTTCTTC. The chain couples TRBV5-4 to TRBJ2-1, with 7 nucleotides matching TRBD1. In germline, CDR1 is SGHNT, CDR2 YYREEE (reference sequence). The CDR3 is 15 residues long. Trimming took 4 bases from V and 5 from J; bases not matched to a gene: 9.

The chain carries TRBV2 and TRBJ2-2; D is perhaps TRBD2 (6 bases). There are 14 residues in the CDR3. Germline assignment: CDR1 SNHLY and CDR2 FYNNEI. V was cut by 6 bases and J by 2 bases, with 10 bases left in between. CDR3 bases: TGTGCCAGCAGACGGGACTTCAACACCGGGGAGCTGTTTTTT. Its protein is CASRRDFNTGELFF. The full variable domain, in which reference TRBV2 and TRBJ2-2 provide the parts outside the CDR3, is EPEVTQTPSHQVTQMGQEVILRCVPISNHLYFYWYRQILGQKVEFLVSFYNNEISEKSEIFDDQFSVERPDGSNFTLKIRSTKLEDSAMYFCASRRDFNTGELFFGEGSRLTVL.